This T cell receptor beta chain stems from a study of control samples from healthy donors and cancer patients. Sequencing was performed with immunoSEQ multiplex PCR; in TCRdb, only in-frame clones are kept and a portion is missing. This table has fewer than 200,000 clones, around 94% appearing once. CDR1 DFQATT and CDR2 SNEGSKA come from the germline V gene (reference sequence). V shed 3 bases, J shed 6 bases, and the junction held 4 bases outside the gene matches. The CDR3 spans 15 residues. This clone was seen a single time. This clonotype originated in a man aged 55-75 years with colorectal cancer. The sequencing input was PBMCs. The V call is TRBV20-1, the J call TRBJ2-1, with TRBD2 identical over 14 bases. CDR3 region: CSASPTSGGANEQFF. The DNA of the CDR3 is TGCAGTGCTAGTCCGACTAGCGGGGGGGCCAATGAGCAGTTCTTC.